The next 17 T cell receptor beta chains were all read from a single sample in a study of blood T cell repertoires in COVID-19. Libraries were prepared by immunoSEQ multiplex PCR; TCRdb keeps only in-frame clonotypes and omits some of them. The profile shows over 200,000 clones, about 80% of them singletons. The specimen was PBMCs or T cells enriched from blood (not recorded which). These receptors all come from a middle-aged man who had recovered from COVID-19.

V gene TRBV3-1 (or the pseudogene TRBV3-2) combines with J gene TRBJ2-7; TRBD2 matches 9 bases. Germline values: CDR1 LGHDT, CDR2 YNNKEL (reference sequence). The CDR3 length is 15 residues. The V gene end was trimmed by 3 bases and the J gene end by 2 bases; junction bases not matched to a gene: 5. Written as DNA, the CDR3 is TGTGCCAGCAGCCAGGTAGCGGGGGCGCCCTACGAGCAGTACTTC. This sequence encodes CASSQVAGAPYEQYF.

CDR3 region: CATSRDGRELFF. The DNA for the CDR3 is TGTGCCACCAGCAGAGATGGGCGGGAGCTGTTTTTT. The chain employs TRBV15 and TRBJ2-2; D is unclear. Trimming removed 0 bases at V and 9 bases at J, with 5 bases between. The CDR3 runs 12 residues. Germline V CDR1 and CDR2: LNHNV, YYDKDF (reference sequence).

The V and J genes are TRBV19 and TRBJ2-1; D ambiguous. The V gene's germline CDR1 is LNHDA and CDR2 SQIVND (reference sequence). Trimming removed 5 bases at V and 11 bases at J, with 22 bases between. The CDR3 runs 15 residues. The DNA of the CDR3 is TGTGCCAGTAGTTCCGCATATCGAGACTCCGTTAAGCAGTTCTTC. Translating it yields CASSSAYRDSVKQFF.

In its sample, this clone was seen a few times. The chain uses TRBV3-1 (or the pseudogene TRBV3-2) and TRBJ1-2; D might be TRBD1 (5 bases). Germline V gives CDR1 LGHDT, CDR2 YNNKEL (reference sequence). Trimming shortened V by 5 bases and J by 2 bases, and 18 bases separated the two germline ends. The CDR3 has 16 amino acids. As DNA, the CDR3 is TGTGCCAGCAGCTTCCAGGGCCTCCAGGTGAACTATGGCTACACCTTC. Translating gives CASSFQGLQVNYGYTF.

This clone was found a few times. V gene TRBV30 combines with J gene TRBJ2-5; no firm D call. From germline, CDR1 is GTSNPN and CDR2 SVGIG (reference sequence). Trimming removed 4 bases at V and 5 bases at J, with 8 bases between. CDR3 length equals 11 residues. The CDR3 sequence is CAWTRAETQYF. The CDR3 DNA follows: TGTGCCTGGACCAGAGCGGAGACCCAGTACTTC.

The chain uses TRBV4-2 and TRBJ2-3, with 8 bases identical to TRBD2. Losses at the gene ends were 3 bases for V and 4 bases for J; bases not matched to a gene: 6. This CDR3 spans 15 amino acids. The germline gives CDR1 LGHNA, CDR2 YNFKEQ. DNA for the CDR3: TGTGCCAGCAGCCAGACTAGCGTCAGACCAGATACGCAGTATTTT. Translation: CASSQTSVRPDTQYF.

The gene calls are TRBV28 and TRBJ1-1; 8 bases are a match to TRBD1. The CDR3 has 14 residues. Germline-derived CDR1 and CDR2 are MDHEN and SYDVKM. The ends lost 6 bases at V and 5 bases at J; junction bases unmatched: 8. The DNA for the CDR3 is TGTGCCAGCAGGGAAGGACAGGGTGGGACTGAAGCTTTCTTT. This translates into CASREGQGGTEAFF.

CDR3 coding DNA: TGTGCCAGCAACTCTGCGGGTAATAGCAATCAGCCCCAGCATTTT. This sequence encodes CASNSAGNSNQPQHF. The chain couples TRBV7-2 to TRBJ1-5; D is unresolved. The germline V gene encodes CDR1 SGHTA and CDR2 FQGNSA. The CDR3 runs to 15 residues. Trimming shortened V by 7 bases and J by 0 bases, and 13 bases separated the two germline ends.

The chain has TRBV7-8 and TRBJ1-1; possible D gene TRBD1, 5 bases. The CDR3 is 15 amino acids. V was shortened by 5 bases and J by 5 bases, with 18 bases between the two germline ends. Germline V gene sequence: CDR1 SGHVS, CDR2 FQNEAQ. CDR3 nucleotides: TGTGCCAGCAGCCTCTCCCGTCAGGGCGGTACTGAAGCTTTCTTT. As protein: CASSLSRQGGTEAFF.

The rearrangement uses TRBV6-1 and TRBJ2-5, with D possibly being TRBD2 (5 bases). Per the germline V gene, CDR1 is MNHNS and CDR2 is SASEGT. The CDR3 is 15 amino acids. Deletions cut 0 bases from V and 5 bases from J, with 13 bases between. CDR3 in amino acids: CASSEALGWRETQYF. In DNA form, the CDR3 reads TGTGCCAGCAGTGAAGCGTTAGGGTGGAGGGAGACCCAGTACTTC.

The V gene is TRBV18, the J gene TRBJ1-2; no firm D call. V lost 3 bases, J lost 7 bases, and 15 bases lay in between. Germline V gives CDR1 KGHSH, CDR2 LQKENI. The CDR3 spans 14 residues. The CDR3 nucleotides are TGTGCCAGCTCACCGAGGTCAGAGCCAAGTGGCTACACCTTC. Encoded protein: CASSPRSEPSGYTF.

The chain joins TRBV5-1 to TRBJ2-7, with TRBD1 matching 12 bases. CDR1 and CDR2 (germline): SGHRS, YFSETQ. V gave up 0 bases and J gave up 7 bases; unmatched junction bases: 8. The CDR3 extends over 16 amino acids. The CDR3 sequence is CASSLAPGQGAIEQYF. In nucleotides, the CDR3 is TGCGCCAGCAGCTTGGCCCCGGGACAGGGGGCGATTGAGCAGTACTTC.

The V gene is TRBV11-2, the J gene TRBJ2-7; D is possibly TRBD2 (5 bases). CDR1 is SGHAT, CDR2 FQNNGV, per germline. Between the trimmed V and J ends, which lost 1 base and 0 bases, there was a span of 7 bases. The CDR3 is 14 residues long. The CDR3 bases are TGTGCCAGCAGCTTAGTTCGGGGCTCCTACGAGCAGTACTTC. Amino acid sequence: CASSLVRGSYEQYF.

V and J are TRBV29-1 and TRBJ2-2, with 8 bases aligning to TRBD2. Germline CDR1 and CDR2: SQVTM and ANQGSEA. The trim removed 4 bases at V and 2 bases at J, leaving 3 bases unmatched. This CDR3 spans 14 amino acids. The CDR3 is CSVGAGANTGELFF. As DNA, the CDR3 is TGCAGCGTTGGAGCGGGGGCCAACACCGGGGAGCTGTTTTTT.

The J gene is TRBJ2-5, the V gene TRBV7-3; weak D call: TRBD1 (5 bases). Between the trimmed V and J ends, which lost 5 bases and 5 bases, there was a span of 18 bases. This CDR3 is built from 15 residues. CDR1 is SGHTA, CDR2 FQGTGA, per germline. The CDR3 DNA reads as TGTGCCAGCAGCCTGGGAAATCAGGGTTTCGAGACCCAGTACTTC. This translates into CASSLGNQGFETQYF.

This chain's CDR3 is CASSQVEGRISGANVLTF. In DNA form, the CDR3 reads TGTGCCAGCAGCCAAGTGGAGGGGCGTATCTCTGGGGCCAACGTCCTGACTTTC. The chain has TRBV3-1 (or the pseudogene TRBV3-2) and TRBJ2-6, with a weak D call TRBD2 (6 bases). The V gene's germline CDR1 is LGHDT and CDR2 YNNKEL (reference sequence). The V end was cut by 1 base, the J end by 0 bases, with 13 bases between. There are 18 residues in the CDR3.

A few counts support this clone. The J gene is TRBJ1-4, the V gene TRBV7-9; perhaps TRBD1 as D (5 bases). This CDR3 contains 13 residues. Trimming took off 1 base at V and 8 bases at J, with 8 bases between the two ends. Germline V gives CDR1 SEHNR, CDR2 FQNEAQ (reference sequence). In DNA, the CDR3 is TGTGCCAGCAGCTTAGGGCAGGGCGAAAAACTGTTTTTT. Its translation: CASSLGQGEKLFF.